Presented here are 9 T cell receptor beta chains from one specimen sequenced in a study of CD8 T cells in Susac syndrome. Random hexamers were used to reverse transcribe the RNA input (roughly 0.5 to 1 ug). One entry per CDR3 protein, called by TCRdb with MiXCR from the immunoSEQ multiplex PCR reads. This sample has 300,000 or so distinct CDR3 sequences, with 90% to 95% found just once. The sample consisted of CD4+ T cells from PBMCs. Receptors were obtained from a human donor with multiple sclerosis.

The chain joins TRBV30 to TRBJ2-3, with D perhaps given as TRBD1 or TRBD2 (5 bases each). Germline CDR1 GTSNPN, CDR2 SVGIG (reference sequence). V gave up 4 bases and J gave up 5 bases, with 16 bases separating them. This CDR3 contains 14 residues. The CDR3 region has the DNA TGTGCCTGGATTGTCCGGGGCTACGGAGATACGCAGTATTTT. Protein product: CAWIVRGYGDTQYF. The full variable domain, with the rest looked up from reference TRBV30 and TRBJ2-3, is SQTIHQWPATLVQPVGSPLSLECTVEGTSNPNLYWYRQAAGRGLQLLFYSVGIGQISSEVPQNLSASRPQDRQFILSSKKLLLSDSGFYLCAWIVRGYGDTQYFGPGTRLTVL.

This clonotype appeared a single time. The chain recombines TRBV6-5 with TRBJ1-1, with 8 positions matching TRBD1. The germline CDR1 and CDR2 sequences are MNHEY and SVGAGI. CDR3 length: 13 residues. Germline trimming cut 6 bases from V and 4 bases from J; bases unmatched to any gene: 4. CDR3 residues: CASRFTGGTEAFF. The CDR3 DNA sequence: TGTGCCAGCAGATTTACAGGGGGCACTGAAGCTTTCTTT.

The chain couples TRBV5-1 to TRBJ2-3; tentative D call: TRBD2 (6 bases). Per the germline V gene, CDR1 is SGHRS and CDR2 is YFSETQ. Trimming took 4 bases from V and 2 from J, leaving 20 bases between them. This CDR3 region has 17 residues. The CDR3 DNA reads TGCGCCAGCAGCCTCTATTCTGGCGGGGCGGTCACAGATACGCAGTATTTT. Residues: CASSLYSGGAVTDTQYF.

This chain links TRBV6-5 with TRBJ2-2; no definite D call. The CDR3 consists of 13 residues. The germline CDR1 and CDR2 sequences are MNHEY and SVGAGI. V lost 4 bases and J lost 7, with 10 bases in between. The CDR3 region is CASSSLLDGELFF. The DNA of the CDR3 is TGTGCCAGCAGTTCGCTATTAGACGGGGAGCTGTTTTTT.

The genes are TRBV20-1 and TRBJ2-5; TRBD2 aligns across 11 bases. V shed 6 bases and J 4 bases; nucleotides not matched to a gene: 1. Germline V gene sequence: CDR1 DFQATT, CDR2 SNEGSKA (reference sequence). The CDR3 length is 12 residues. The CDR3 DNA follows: TGCAGTGCAACTAGCGGGGGAGAGACCCAGTACTTC. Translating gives CSATSGGETQYF.

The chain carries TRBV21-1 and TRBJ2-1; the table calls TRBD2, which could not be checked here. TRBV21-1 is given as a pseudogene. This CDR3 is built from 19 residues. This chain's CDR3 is CASSSKLAGIGSSYNEQFF. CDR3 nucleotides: TGTGCCAGCAGTTCAAAACTAGCGGGAATCGGGAGCTCCTACAATGAGCAGTTCTTC.

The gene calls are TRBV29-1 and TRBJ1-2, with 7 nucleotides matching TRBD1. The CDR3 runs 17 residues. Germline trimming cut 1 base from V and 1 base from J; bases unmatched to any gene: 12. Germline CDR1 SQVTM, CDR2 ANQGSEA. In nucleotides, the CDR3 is TGCAGCGTTGAAGTGGGGTTGGGGACAGCGAGTAACTATGGCTACACCTTC. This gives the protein CSVEVGLGTASNYGYTF.

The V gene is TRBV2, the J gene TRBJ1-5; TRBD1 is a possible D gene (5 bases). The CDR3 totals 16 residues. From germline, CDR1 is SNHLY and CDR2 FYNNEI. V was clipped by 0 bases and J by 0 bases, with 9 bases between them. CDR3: CASSEARRGSNQPQHF. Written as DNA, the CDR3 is TGTGCCAGCAGTGAAGCGAGGAGGGGTAGCAATCAGCCCCAGCATTTT.

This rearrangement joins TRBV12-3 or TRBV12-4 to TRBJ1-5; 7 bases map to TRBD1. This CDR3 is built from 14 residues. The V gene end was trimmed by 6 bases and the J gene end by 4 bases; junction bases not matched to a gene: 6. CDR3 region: CASSQQGWNQPQHF. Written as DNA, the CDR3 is TGTGCCAGCAGCCAACAGGGGTGGAATCAGCCCCAGCATTTT.